The rows below give T cell receptor beta chains drawn from one sample of a study of T cell clones after liver transplantation. This table comes from immunoSEQ multiplex PCR, and its TCRdb copy is limited to in-frame clones, with some not included. The sample yields some 50,000 clones, 60% to 80% seen once. The sequences come from CD4+ T cells from blood, collected at the 22-month timepoint. The source of these receptors is a human patient who received a liver transplant. Some T cells may have originated in the graft donor. Both conserved end residues are part of each CDR3. The order of the fields is V gene, J gene, D gene, CDR3 protein. The D gene is left open where the match is weak.

v_gene: TRBV15
j_gene: TRBJ2-5
d_gene: TRBD2
CDR3aa: CATSREAGYQETQYF

v_gene: TRBV11-2
j_gene: TRBJ1-1
d_gene: TRBD1
CDR3aa: CASSPDRVVGTEAFF

v_gene: TRBV5-5
j_gene: TRBJ1-3
d_gene: .
CDR3aa: CASSLGSPMPSGNTIYF

v_gene: TRBV6-1
j_gene: TRBJ2-7
d_gene: .
CDR3aa: CAILGDTTYEQYF

v_gene: TRBV6-1
j_gene: TRBJ1-5
d_gene: .
CDR3aa: CASSGITGSNQPQHF

v_gene: TRBV14
j_gene: TRBJ2-7
d_gene: .
CDR3aa: CASSPGLRNYEQYF

v_gene: TRBV6-1
j_gene: TRBJ2-1
d_gene: .
CDR3aa: CASSERVPSGGDEQFF

v_gene: TRBV2
j_gene: TRBJ2-6
d_gene: .
CDR3aa: CASSLGLLGANVLTF

v_gene: TRBV7-2
j_gene: TRBJ1-1
d_gene: .
CDR3aa: CASSLWGQNTEAFF

v_gene: TRBV7-2
j_gene: TRBJ1-3
d_gene: .
CDR3aa: CASSLGSGQVPGNTIYF

v_gene: TRBV9
j_gene: TRBJ2-1
d_gene: .
CDR3aa: CASSVVGESAMEQFF

v_gene: TRBV29-1
j_gene: TRBJ2-7
d_gene: .
CDR3aa: CSVQVNLAAEQYF

v_gene: TRBV19
j_gene: TRBJ1-6
d_gene: TRBD1
CDR3aa: CAASQDRGSPLHF

v_gene: TRBV6-1
j_gene: TRBJ2-7
d_gene: .
CDR3aa: CASGEEIYGQYF

v_gene: TRBV18
j_gene: TRBJ1-3
d_gene: .
CDR3aa: CASSPGQRNTIYF

v_gene: TRBV19
j_gene: TRBJ1-3
d_gene: TRBD1
CDR3aa: CASSLQGATTGNTIYF

v_gene: TRBV28
j_gene: TRBJ2-2
d_gene: .
CDR3aa: CASSPADRYTGELFF

v_gene: TRBV4-1
j_gene: TRBJ2-5
d_gene: .
CDR3aa: CASSQDPDLGTAQYF

v_gene: TRBV28
j_gene: TRBJ2-2
d_gene: .
CDR3aa: CASSPPTGPLSGELFF

v_gene: TRBV7-2
j_gene: TRBJ2-5
d_gene: .
CDR3aa: CASTAAGRQETQYF

v_gene: TRBV5-4
j_gene: TRBJ2-5
d_gene: .
CDR3aa: CASSFPAGMTQYF

v_gene: TRBV7-9
j_gene: TRBJ2-7
d_gene: TRBD1
CDR3aa: CASSLARQGAEQYF

v_gene: TRBV7-2
j_gene: TRBJ1-5
d_gene: TRBD1
CDR3aa: CASSLGAGQGSQPQHF

v_gene: TRBV10-1
j_gene: TRBJ1-5
d_gene: TRBD1
CDR3aa: CASSEPTRDRVPQPQHF

v_gene: TRBV6-1
j_gene: TRBJ1-1
d_gene: .
CDR3aa: CASRPWEERTEAFF

v_gene: TRBV29-1
j_gene: TRBJ1-2
d_gene: TRBD1
CDR3aa: CSVEMPGQGSLSRYTF

v_gene: TRBV18
j_gene: TRBJ2-1
d_gene: .
CDR3aa: CASSKERGNEQFF

v_gene: TRBV2
j_gene: TRBJ2-2
d_gene: .
CDR3aa: CASNRERTGELFF

v_gene: TRBV6-7
j_gene: TRBJ2-7
d_gene: .
CDR3aa: CASRGRWGGRPYEQYF

v_gene: TRBV15
j_gene: TRBJ2-7
d_gene: .
CDR3aa: CATSRDKTGYEQYF

v_gene: TRBV6-5
j_gene: TRBJ2-2
d_gene: TRBD1
CDR3aa: CAAFGTGYNTGELFF

v_gene: TRBV6-1
j_gene: TRBJ2-7
d_gene: TRBD1
CDR3aa: CASCRDRGYEQYF

v_gene: TRBV7-1
j_gene: TRBJ2-1
d_gene: TRBD2
CDR3aa: CASSDKRGGFNEQFF

v_gene: TRBV10-2
j_gene: TRBJ2-7
d_gene: TRBD2
CDR3aa: CASSWTSGGHYEQYF

v_gene: TRBV4-2
j_gene: TRBJ1-5
d_gene: .
CDR3aa: CASSQEGTVNQPQHF

v_gene: TRBV5-1
j_gene: TRBJ2-7
d_gene: .
CDR3aa: CASSLVAGASYEQYF

v_gene: TRBV29-1
j_gene: TRBJ2-1
d_gene: TRBD1
CDR3aa: CSVEQGVYEQFF

v_gene: TRBV11-3
j_gene: TRBJ2-5
d_gene: .
CDR3aa: CASSLGNPQGTQETQYF

v_gene: TRBV5-4
j_gene: TRBJ1-2
d_gene: .
CDR3aa: CASSLRGARDYGYTF

v_gene: TRBV18
j_gene: TRBJ1-5
d_gene: .
CDR3aa: CASSPEVYQPQHF

v_gene: TRBV10-3
j_gene: TRBJ1-1
d_gene: .
CDR3aa: CAISETQLGDTEAFF

v_gene: TRBV7-8
j_gene: TRBJ1-5
d_gene: .
CDR3aa: CASSLEWLNQPQHF

v_gene: TRBV5-8
j_gene: TRBJ2-1
d_gene: .
CDR3aa: CASPRPREFRGEQFF

v_gene: TRBV19
j_gene: TRBJ1-5
d_gene: .
CDR3aa: CASSPRGLSGPQHF

v_gene: TRBV7-2
j_gene: TRBJ2-7
d_gene: .
CDR3aa: CASSLTPNSYEQYF

v_gene: TRBV19
j_gene: TRBJ2-7
d_gene: TRBD2
CDR3aa: CASSGTGTMYHEQYF